This record looks at one T cell receptor beta chain sequence and its context. These data belong to a study of T cell responses to AZD1222 COVID-19 vaccine. Some clones are missing from TCRdb's copy, which holds only in-frame ones; the method was immunoSEQ multiplex PCR. The sample has 150,000 to 180,000 clones, about 88% seen once. The CDR3 length is 15 residues. V gave up 6 bases and J gave up 5 bases, with 14 bases separating them. CDR1 is SNHLY, CDR2 FYNNEI, per germline. The TCR comes from an adult in good health. The rearrangement links TRBV2 to TRBJ1-6, with TRBD1 as a possible D gene (5 bases). Specimen: peripheral blood, collected on day 0 of AZD1222 vaccination. CDR3 coding DNA: TGTGCCAGCAGAGGGGCCGACCAAAATAATTCACCCCTCCACTTT. Protein: CASRGADQNNSPLHF.